This TCR beta chain was sequenced for a study of blood T cell repertoires in COVID-19. Study-wide background: COVID-19 samples, acute and convalescent, were from the United States, Italy and Spain. The cDNA or gDNA used as material had been derived from T cells, B-cell-depleted T cells, or PBMCs.

Germline values: CDR1 LNHDA, CDR2 SQIVND (reference sequence). Trimming left V 1 base short and J 6 bases short, with 12 bases between. The CDR3 totals 14 residues. Recovered participants had two consecutive negative NP/OP PCR tests, healthcare professional clearance, or symptom resolution. Produced via immunoSEQ multiplex PCR; TCRdb's table is partial and in-frame only. The profile covers approximately 400,000 clones, with approximately 90% appearing a single time and roughly 1.2% taken by the ten largest. This chain connects TRBV19 to TRBJ1-1, with D unclear. Sample: PBMCs or T cells enriched from blood (not recorded which). The TCR sequence derives from a woman younger than 30 who had recovered from COVID-19. The DNA of the CDR3 is TGTGCCAGTAGTATAGCCAGGACTGCCCCTGAAGCTTTCTTT. Its protein product is CASSIARTAPEAFF.